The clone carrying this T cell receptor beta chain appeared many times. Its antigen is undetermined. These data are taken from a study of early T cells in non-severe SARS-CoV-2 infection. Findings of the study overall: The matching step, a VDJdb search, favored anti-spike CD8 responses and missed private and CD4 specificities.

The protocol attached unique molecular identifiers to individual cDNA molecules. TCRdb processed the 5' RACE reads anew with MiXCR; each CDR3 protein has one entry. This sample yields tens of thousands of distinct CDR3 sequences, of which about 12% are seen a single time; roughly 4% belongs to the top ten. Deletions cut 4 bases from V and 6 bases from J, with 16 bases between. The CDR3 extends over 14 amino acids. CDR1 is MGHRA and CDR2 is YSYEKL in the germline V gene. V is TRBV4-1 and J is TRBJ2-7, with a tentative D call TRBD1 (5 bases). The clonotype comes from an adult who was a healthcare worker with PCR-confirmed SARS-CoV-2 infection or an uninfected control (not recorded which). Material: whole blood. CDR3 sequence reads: CASSPQDRISEQYF. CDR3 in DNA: TGCGCCAGCAGCCCACAGGATAGGATCTCCGAGCAGTACTTC.